The TCR beta chain described here comes from a study of shared clonotypes between healthy human individuals (dated by TCRdb to about 2020). In the study overall: A few men and a couple of women, aged 18 to 49 years, made up the cohort. Blood TCR repertoires of a handful of healthy adults were deeply sequenced to estimate repertoire size and the extent of clonotype sharing between individuals. Between about 0.85 and 10 billion PBMCs per donor were obtained by leukapheresis. For each donor, three plates each were used for CD4 naive and CD4 memory, two plates were used for CD8 naive, and one plate was used for CD8 memory. To increase sequencing depth and limit assay-specific biases, different laboratories used diverse techniques to prepare libraries and sequence TCR repertoires.

About this clone: No cognate antigen has been identified for it. The input lacks base qualities; no much larger clone sits a single base away.

Findings and caveats that apply to the study as a whole: Only blood was sampled, and tissue TCR repertoires likely differ from those in blood. The small number of donors limited the genetic and exposure-history diversity represented. Across a handful of donors, roughly 5.1% of naive CD4, more than 3% of naive CD8, 2.3% of memory CD4, and 0.3% to 0.45% of memory CD8 clonotypes were shared. Even with the large sequencing depth, rarefaction of the sorted-subset datasets indicated that sequencing was incomplete. Pairwise subsampling indicated that sequencing depth was expected to affect the degree of clonotype sharing among donors. Compared with non-shared clonotypes, the clonotypes found in all four sorted-subset donors had higher generation probabilities. Larger estimated clonotype richness was generally found for naive subsets than for memory subsets.

Using the deep immunoSEQ assay, TCR CDR3 regions were amplified from genomic DNA by multiplex PCR. Extracted genomic DNA from each cell subset was distributed evenly across all wells of several immunoSEQ 96-well plates, and each plate was treated as a replicate. For sorted subsets, 150 to 250 ng genomic DNA, equal to about 30,000 T cell genomes, was loaded into each replicate PCR. Purified libraries were quantified with a Qubit 3.0 fluorometer, sized on a Bioanalyzer 2100, and re-quantified with the KAPA Library Quantification kit. Every immunoSEQ 96-well plate was sequenced on a separate single-read 150-cycle Illumina NextSeq 550 flow cell. On the study's bioinformatics: Because the immunoSEQ output held only junctional sequences and lacked quality scores, the filtering could not match the filtering applied to full-length reads. To assign V/J genes and CDR3, sequences were annotated against IMGT germline references using PyIR, a Python wrapper for IgBLAST v1.9. Reads with weak V/J assignments (E-value above 1e-6), missing CDR3, stop codons, out-of-frame junctions, or ambiguous translated residues were removed. A V3J clonotype was defined by an identical inferred V gene, J gene, and CDR3 amino acid sequence. The percentage overlap between two repertoires was calculated by dividing the number of shared unique clonotypes by the size of the smaller repertoire. RTK rarefaction, the Chao1 estimator, and Recon v2.1 estimates of unobserved clonotypes were used to assess repertoire richness. For all TCRbeta clonotypes obtained by the gDNA method from several donors, generation probabilities were computed with OLGA. Imported from immuneACCESS, the table was reduced by TCRdb to in-frame sequences with V and J called. These copies leave out some clones; in studies compared against another copy, an unresolved V gene accounts for under half, and the cause of the remainder is not known. V, J and clone size are those of that table, while D and trimming were read from the DNA. This sample has 550,000 to 800,000 clones in its table, and over 65% of those were observed once. The ten largest clones take up approximately 1.6% of the sample.

Healthy HIV-negative adults with no recently reported acute infections or vaccinations were included as donors. Only Caucasian adults living in Nashville, Tennessee, USA were represented among the donors. Magnetic negative selection was used to enrich CD4+ T cells, after which naive cells were positively selected on CD45RA and the negative fraction became the memory subset. Blood was obtained by leukapheresis, after which PBMCs were separated by Ficoll-Histopaque density gradient centrifugation and cryopreserved in liquid nitrogen vapor phase. Analytical flow cytometry was used to check the purity and quantity of each magnetically sorted T cell population. Genomic DNA was isolated from every sorted fraction and measured by UV absorbance on a Nanodrop 2000c. V loses 3 bases at its end and J loses 4 bases; junction bases beyond the gene matches: 2. From the germline V gene, CDR1 is MNHNS and CDR2 is SASEGT. The CDR3 holds 13 amino acids from the cysteine to the phenylalanine. Only the CDR3 DNA is retained, 39 bases long and in frame from the first base.

The sequence was obtained from a woman younger than 45 in good health. Sequencing used memory CD4+ T cells sorted from blood. The sample's cell subset or site, from its label and the paper: CD45RA-negative fraction. The sequence is built from TRBV6-1 and TRBJ1-2; TRBD1 fits 7 bases in the junction. This receptor has the CDR3 CASSDRGTYGYTF. Read as DNA, the sequence is TGTGCCAGCAGTGACAGGGGGACCTATGGCTACACCTTC.